These T cell receptor beta chains were read from a single sample in a study of CD8+CD57+ T cells in acquired aplastic anemia. Each CDR3 protein is one row after TCRdb ran MiXCR on the reads. The sample contains about 160,000 distinct CDR3 sequences, 45% to 50% of which appear only once. The specimen sequenced was sorted CD4+, CD8+, or CD8+CD57+ T cells (not recorded which) from PBMCs. These receptors originate from a human donor with aplastic anemia. Each CDR3 is given with its conserved first and last residue. Each record gives: J gene, clone size, D gene, V gene, CDR3 DNA, CDR3 protein. D genes are given only for firm matches. Expanded clones get a size class; other rows say once, few or many, or leave the size out.

J: TRBJ1-2; size: many; D: .; V: TRBV27; DNA: TGTGCCAGCAGTTCTGCAGGGGCGGGCTACACCTTC; CDR3: CASSSAGAGYTF
J: TRBJ2-1; size: many; D: .; V: TRBV6-1; DNA: TGTGCCAGTACGGGATCGAGTGAGCAGTTCTTC; CDR3: CASTGSSEQFF
J: TRBJ2-7; size: many; D: .; V: TRBV2; DNA: TGTGCCAGCGTGGGTACATCACTCGGGGGGCAGTACTTC; CDR3: CASVGTSLGGQYF
J: TRBJ2-7; size: .; D: TRBD2; V: TRBV10-3; DNA: TGTGCCATCAGTGGTGTGTGGACTAGCGGGGGGGCCCCTTACGAGCAGTACTTC; CDR3: CAISGVWTSGGAPYEQYF
J: TRBJ2-5; size: few; D: .; V: TRBV25-1; DNA: TGTGCCAGCAGTGCCGACAGACAGTACCAAGAGACCCAGTACTTC; CDR3: CASSADRQYQETQYF
J: TRBJ2-7; size: .; D: .; V: TRBV11-1; DNA: TGTGCCAGCAGCCTCCCTGGGACTTTGCGGTCCTACGAGCAGTACTTC; CDR3: CASSLPGTLRSYEQYF
J: TRBJ2-1; size: .; D: .; V: TRBV15; DNA: TGTGCCACCAGCACAGCAGGCCACCCCTCGGATGAGCAGTTCTTC; CDR3: CATSTAGHPSDEQFF
J: TRBJ1-3; size: many; D: .; V: TRBV12-3/TRBV12-4; DNA: TGTGCCAGCAGTTTGACCAGCCCTGGAAACACCATATATTTT; CDR3: CASSLTSPGNTIYF
J: TRBJ2-2; size: .; D: .; V: TRBV10-3; DNA: TGTGCCACCATAAACAGCAACACCGGGGAGCTGTTTTTT; CDR3: CATINSNTGELFF
J: TRBJ2-7; size: .; D: .; V: TRBV7-8; DNA: TGTGCCGGCAGCTTAGGTGGCGGAATCCTCCACGAGCAGTACTTC; CDR3: CAGSLGGGILHEQYF
J: TRBJ1-5; size: many; D: .; V: TRBV6-1; DNA: TGTGCCAGCAGTGAATTAGCCGCCGTATATAGCAATCAGCCCCAGCATTTT; CDR3: CASSELAAVYSNQPQHF
J: TRBJ2-1; size: .; D: TRBD1; V: TRBV15; DNA: TGTGCCACCAGCCCGGGACAGGGCTACAATGAGCAGTTCTTC; CDR3: CATSPGQGYNEQFF
J: TRBJ2-7; size: .; D: .; V: TRBV4-1; DNA: TGCGCCAGCAGCCAAGAAAACAGTCGCTACGAGCAGTACTTC; CDR3: CASSQENSRYEQYF
J: TRBJ2-2; size: many; D: .; V: TRBV10-1; DNA: TGCGCCAGCAGTGAGTGGGGGGGACAGGAGATGAACACCGGGGAGCTGTTTTTT; CDR3: CASSEWGGQEMNTGELFF
J: TRBJ2-5; size: once; D: .; V: TRBV7-3; DNA: TGTGCCAGCAGCTTAGACAGGCGGAGACGAGAGACCCAGTACTTC; CDR3: CASSLDRRRRETQYF
J: TRBJ1-4; size: .; D: .; V: TRBV7-9; DNA: TGTGCCAGCAGCCCGCCGAGCGAAAAACTGTTTTTT; CDR3: CASSPPSEKLFF
J: TRBJ2-7; size: .; D: TRBD1; V: TRBV24-1; DNA: TGTGCCACCAGTGCGGGACAGGATCGGGACGAGCAGTACTTC; CDR3: CATSAGQDRDEQYF
J: TRBJ2-2; size: many; D: .; V: TRBV14; DNA: TGTGCCAGCAGCCCGGGACTCACCGGGGAGCTGTTTTTT; CDR3: CASSPGLTGELFF
J: TRBJ2-7; size: .; D: TRBD1; V: TRBV7-8; DNA: TGTGCCAGCAGCTCCCTTTGGGGACAGGGACTCCTCTACGAGCAGTACTTC; CDR3: CASSSLWGQGLLYEQYF
J: TRBJ2-2; size: .; D: TRBD2; V: TRBV5-1; DNA: TGCGCCAGCAGCCTTTTACGGGGGGACACCGGGGAGCTGTTTTTT; CDR3: CASSLLRGDTGELFF
J: TRBJ2-2; size: .; D: TRBD2; V: TRBV6-1; DNA: TGTGCCAGCCGACGGCGGGAGGGCCAATTGCCTAAGCCCGGGGAGCTGTTTTTT; CDR3: CASRRREGQLPKPGELFF
J: TRBJ1-1; size: many; D: .; V: TRBV19; DNA: TGTGCCAGTAGTGAGGGACACACTGAAGCTTTCTTT; CDR3: CASSEGHTEAFF
J: TRBJ2-1; size: few; D: .; V: TRBV2; DNA: TGTGCCAGCAGTGAATTAAGGTCCGGCAATGAGCAGTTCTTC; CDR3: CASSELRSGNEQFF
J: TRBJ2-3; size: .; D: TRBD1; V: TRBV2; DNA: TGTGCCAGCAGGGGGACAGTGGGGGATACGCAGTATTTT; CDR3: CASRGTVGDTQYF
J: TRBJ1-2; size: .; D: TRBD1; V: TRBV5-4; DNA: TGTGCCAGCAGCTTATCCCAGGGGGCGCTTGGCTACACCTTC; CDR3: CASSLSQGALGYTF
J: TRBJ2-7; size: many; D: TRBD2; V: TRBV5-7; DNA: TGTGCCAGCAGCTTGGGACTAGCGGGTGCCGAGCAGTACTTC; CDR3: CASSLGLAGAEQYF
J: TRBJ1-5; size: .; D: .; V: TRBV10-3; DNA: TGTGCCATCAGCGAACTACAGGGAGTGAGACAGCCCCAGCATTTT; CDR3: CAISELQGVRQPQHF
J: TRBJ1-1; size: many; D: .; V: TRBV7-3; DNA: TGTGCCAGCAGCTTAAGTCGGAGGATGAACACTGAAGCTTTCTTT; CDR3: CASSLSRRMNTEAFF
J: TRBJ2-5; size: .; D: .; V: TRBV9; DNA: TGTGCCAGCAGCGTAGCCAGCCAAGAGACCCAGTACTTC; CDR3: CASSVASQETQYF
J: TRBJ1-1; size: many; D: TRBD1; V: TRBV12-3/TRBV12-4; DNA: TGTGCCAGCAGTTCGTATGGGACAGAGGAGGATGAAGCTTTCTTT; CDR3: CASSSYGTEEDEAFF
J: TRBJ2-3; size: once; D: .; V: TRBV28; DNA: TGTGCCAGCAGTCCTGTAACGCCCAATACGCAGTATTTT; CDR3: CASSPVTPNTQYF
J: TRBJ2-5; size: .; D: .; V: TRBV7-2; DNA: TGTGCCAGCAGCCCAAACCCTGACCTGGTGAAAGAGACCCAGTACTTC; CDR3: CASSPNPDLVKETQYF
J: TRBJ2-5; size: many; D: .; V: TRBV29-1; DNA: TGCAGCGTTTCCGGTGGGCCAAGAGAGACCCAGTACTTC; CDR3: CSVSGGPRETQYF
J: TRBJ2-4; size: .; D: .; V: TRBV2; DNA: TGTGCCAGCAGTTTGGACACCTTCGTCCAGGATCAGTACTTC; CDR3: CASSLDTFVQDQYF
J: TRBJ1-2; size: .; D: .; V: TRBV29-1; DNA: TGCAGCGTTGAGGCGACTGGGACGGCCTATGGCTACACCTTC; CDR3: CSVEATGTAYGYTF
J: TRBJ2-7; size: .; D: .; V: TRBV7-4; DNA: TGTGCCAGCAGCTTACTTGCAGGGTCCTCCTACGAGCAGTACTTC; CDR3: CASSLLAGSSYEQYF
J: TRBJ2-5; size: .; D: .; V: TRBV20-1; DNA: TGCAGTGCTAGATCCGGGAACAGCCAAGAGACCCAGTACTTC; CDR3: CSARSGNSQETQYF
J: TRBJ2-3; size: many; D: .; V: TRBV4-2; DNA: TGTGCCAGCAGCCAACGGACTACCGATCCTCCAGATACGCAGTATTTT; CDR3: CASSQRTTDPPDTQYF
J: TRBJ2-7; size: many; D: .; V: TRBV5-6; DNA: TGTGCCAGCAGCTTGGGGGGCGGACTCTACGAGCAGTACTTC; CDR3: CASSLGGGLYEQYF
J: TRBJ2-1; size: .; D: TRBD2; V: TRBV4-2; DNA: TGTGCCAGCATCCTTCTAATGGCTAGCGGGAGAGGGGGCCCCAATGAGCAGTTCTTC; CDR3: CASILLMASGRGGPNEQFF
J: TRBJ2-5; size: .; D: TRBD1; V: TRBV19; DNA: TGTGCCAGCGTCGGACAGGGCCAAGAGACCCAGTACTTC; CDR3: CASVGQGQETQYF
J: TRBJ2-6; size: .; D: .; V: TRBV29-1; DNA: TGCAGCGTTGAACGACTGACAGGCCTGAATGGGGCCAACGTCCTGACTTTC; CDR3: CSVERLTGLNGANVLTF
J: TRBJ2-7; size: many; D: .; V: TRBV6-1; DNA: TGTGCCAGCAGCTCTGGTGAGTCCTACGAGCAGTACTTC; CDR3: CASSSGESYEQYF